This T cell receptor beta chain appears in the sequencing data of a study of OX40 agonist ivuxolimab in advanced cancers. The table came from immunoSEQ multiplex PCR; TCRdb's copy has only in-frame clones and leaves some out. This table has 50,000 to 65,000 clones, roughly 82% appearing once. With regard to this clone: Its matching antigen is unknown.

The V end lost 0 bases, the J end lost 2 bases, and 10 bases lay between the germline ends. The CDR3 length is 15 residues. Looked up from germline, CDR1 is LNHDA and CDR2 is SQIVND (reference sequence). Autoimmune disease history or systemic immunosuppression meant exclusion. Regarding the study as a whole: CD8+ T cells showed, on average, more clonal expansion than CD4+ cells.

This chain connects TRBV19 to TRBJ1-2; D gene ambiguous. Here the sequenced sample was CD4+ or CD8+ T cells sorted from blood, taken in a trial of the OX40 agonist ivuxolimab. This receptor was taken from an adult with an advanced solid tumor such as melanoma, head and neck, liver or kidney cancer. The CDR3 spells CASSIEMLGNYGYTF. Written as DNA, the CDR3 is TGTGCCAGTAGTATAGAGATGTTAGGAAACTATGGCTACACCTTC.